These 29 T cell receptor beta chains originate from one sample sequenced in a study of T-cell memory formation after mild COVID-19. TCRdb re-called the 5' RACE reads with MiXCR, one entry per CDR3 protein. The data contain about 400,000 distinct CDR3 sequences, around 22% of them singletons. The sequenced sample consisted of PBMCs or a T cell subset sorted from them (not recorded which). The receptor source for this set is an adult woman who had mild COVID-19 (a few samples of this study predate the infection). Cell type and time point are not known.

The V and J genes are TRBV24-1 and TRBJ2-3; TRBD1 aligns across 9 bases. The V segment lost 3 bases and the J segment 6 bases; nucleotides outside the gene matches: 12. The CDR3 consists of 17 residues. Germline V gene sequence: CDR1 KGHDR, CDR2 SFDVKD. CDR3 sequence: CATSDIPGQGLEDTQYF. The CDR3 DNA sequence: TGTGCCACCAGTGATATACCGGGACAGGGACTTGAGGATACGCAGTATTTT.

This clonotype was observed a few times. J is TRBJ2-7 and V is TRBV29-1; D possibly uses TRBD1 or TRBD2 (6 bases each). The CDR3 contains 15 residues. Germline CDR1 is SQVTM and CDR2 is ANQGSEA. The ends were cut back, 2 bases at V and 2 bases at J, with 16 bases in the middle. In DNA, the CDR3 is TGCAGCGTTGAACCCACAGAGGGGGGAACCTACGAGCAGTACTTC. It is translated as CSVEPTEGGTYEQYF.

This sequence joins TRBV29-1 and TRBJ1-2, with 9 nucleotides matching TRBD1. After removal of 0 bases from V and 6 bases from J, the junction contained 5 bases not matched to a gene. The CDR3 is 14 amino acids. Germline CDR1 is SQVTM and CDR2 is ANQGSEA. CDR3 nucleotide sequence: TGCAGCGTTGAAGACACGGGACAGGGCCATGGCTACACCTTC. This translates into CSVEDTGQGHGYTF.

This clonotype was seen only a few times. The genes are TRBV5-1 and TRBJ2-7, with 7 bases lining up with TRBD1. The germline gives CDR1 SGHRS, CDR2 YFSETQ. V gave up 4 bases and J gave up 3 bases; unmatched junction bases: 13. The CDR3 totals 16 residues. Written as DNA, the CDR3 is TGCGCCAGCAGCCCCCCAAGACAGGGCGGGCGCTACGAGCAGTACTTC. Its translation is CASSPPRQGGRYEQYF.

Note on this clonotype: A junction end diverges from the germline sequence, so it may reflect a read error. The gene calls are TRBV7-2 and TRBJ2-3, with 14 bases matching TRBD2. Germline V gene lookup returns CDR1 SGHTA and CDR2 FQGNSA. This CDR3 spans 16 amino acids. CDR3 sequence reads: CARSSLGLAGADTQYF. CDR3 bases: TGTGCCCGCAGCTCCCTGGGACTAGCGGGAGCAGATACGCAGTATTTT.

This clonotype was seen a handful of times. The chain recombines TRBV18 with TRBJ2-1, with a possible D match to TRBD1 (5 bases). V was clipped by 8 bases and J by 7 bases, with 9 bases between them. The germline gives CDR1 KGHSH, CDR2 LQKENI. This CDR3 is built from 11 residues. CDR3 sequence reads: CASGDRNEQFF. The CDR3 nucleotides read TGTGCCAGCGGAGACAGAAATGAGCAGTTCTTC.

V and J are TRBV13 and TRBJ1-1, with 8 bases fitting TRBD1. Germline CDR1 PRHDT, CDR2 FYEKMQ (reference sequence). This CDR3 has 16 residues. V dropped 3 bases and J dropped 8; count of bases not matched to a gene: 14. CDR3 sequence reads: CASSFETGDRIEEAFF. In nucleotides, the CDR3 is TGTGCCAGCAGCTTCGAGACAGGGGATAGAATAGAGGAAGCTTTCTTT.

The rearrangement links TRBV7-8 to TRBJ2-5; the match to TRBD2 covers 15 bases. With 4 bases clipped from V and 1 base from J, the junction kept 10 bases outside the gene matches. CDR3 size: 19 residues. Germline CDR1 reads SGHVS; CDR2 reads FQNEAQ. CDR3 DNA sequence: TGTGCCAGCAGCTCGGGACTAGCGGGGGGCTTCGCCCGCCAAGAGACCCAGTACTTC. It yields the protein CASSSGLAGGFARQETQYF.

The chain uses TRBV20-1 and TRBJ1-1, with D perhaps TRBD1 (6 bases). This CDR3 is built from 14 residues. V lost 2 bases and J 5 bases, leaving 15 bases between the germline ends. Germline CDR1 is DFQATT and CDR2 is SNEGSKA (reference sequence). The CDR3 spells CSARHHRVGTEAFF. DNA for the CDR3: TGCAGTGCTAGACATCACAGGGTAGGGACTGAAGCTTTCTTT.

This clonotype has just a few counts. The V call is TRBV24-1, the J call TRBJ2-1; 8 nucleotides match TRBD1. CDR1 and CDR2 (germline): KGHDR, SFDVKD. CDR3 length: 15 residues. The J segment lost 7 bases and the V segment lost 2 bases, leaving 6 bases of the junction unmatched. CDR3 loop: CATSDSGGYWNEQFF. For the CDR3, the DNA is TGTGCCACCAGTGATTCAGGGGGCTATTGGAATGAGCAGTTCTTC.

The sample holds a few counts of this clonotype. This sequence joins TRBV11-1 and TRBJ1-2, with D maybe TRBD1 (5 bases). The CDR3 length is 15 residues. V was trimmed by 6 bases and J by 0 bases, leaving 14 bases between them. CDR1 and CDR2 from the germline V gene are SGHAT and FQDESV (reference sequence). This CDR3 reads CASSYDRGANYGYTF. CDR3 bases: TGTGCCAGCAGTTATGACAGAGGAGCTAACTATGGCTACACCTTC.

This chain uses TRBV15 with TRBJ2-1; no reliable D call. Germline CDR1 reads LNHNV; CDR2 reads YYDKDF (reference sequence). Trimming pared 0 bases from V and 0 bases from J, leaving 12 bases between. The length of the CDR3 is 17 residues. CDR3 in DNA: TGTGCCACCAGCAGAGATGTATTCCTTAGCTCCTACAATGAGCAGTTCTTC. Encoded protein: CATSRDVFLSSYNEQFF.

This clonotype was counted only a few times. The CDR3 sequence is CASSTRQGGEQYF. The CDR3 region has the DNA TGCGCCAGCAGCACCCGACAGGGGGGCGAGCAGTACTTC. This rearrangement joins TRBV5-1 to TRBJ2-7; the match to TRBD1 covers 9 bases. CDR1 is SGHRS and CDR2 is YFSETQ in the germline V gene. CDR3 length: 13 residues. J gave up 6 bases and V 4 bases, and 5 bases lay outside the gene matches.

This clonotype was seen a few times. This sequence joins TRBV7-2 and TRBJ2-5, with 14 positions matching TRBD2. The ends lost 4 bases at V and 1 base at J; junction bases unmatched: 5. Germline V lookup: CDR1 SGHTA, CDR2 FQGNSA. CDR3 size: 17 residues. DNA for the CDR3: TGTGCCAGCAGCTCCCCTGGACTAGCGGGGGGCCAAGAGACCCAGTACTTC. Protein: CASSSPGLAGGQETQYF.

This chain uses TRBV5-1 with TRBJ2-1; TRBD1 matches at 10 bases. Germline V CDR1 and CDR2: SGHRS, YFSETQ. The V gene end was trimmed by 3 bases and the J gene end by 5 bases; junction bases not matched to a gene: 8. The CDR3 has 16 residues. This chain's CDR3 is CASSYTTGGYDNEQFF. The CDR3 DNA reads as TGCGCCAGCAGCTACACGACAGGGGGCTACGACAATGAGCAGTTCTTC.

The V and J genes are TRBV13 and TRBJ1-1; tentative D call: TRBD1 (5 bases). CDR1 and CDR2 (germline): PRHDT, FYEKMQ (reference sequence). The CDR3 spans 16 residues. V lost 1 base and J 0 bases, leaving 12 bases between the germline ends. CDR3 sequence (DNA): TGTGCCAGCAGCTTAGCAGGGCGCACAATGAACACTGAAGCTTTCTTT. Encoded protein: CASSLAGRTMNTEAFF.

This clonotype was seen more than once but under ten times. The chain recombines TRBV29-1 with TRBJ1-5; 7 nucleotides agree with TRBD1. Germline-derived CDR1 and CDR2 are SQVTM and ANQGSEA. The CDR3 loop spans 14 amino acids. The trim removed 6 bases at V and 1 base at J, leaving 6 bases unmatched. The CDR3 DNA follows: TGCAGCGTGGGGGACAGTTGGAGCAATCAGCCCCAGCATTTT. It codes for CSVGDSWSNQPQHF.

The rearrangement joins TRBV12-3 or TRBV12-4 to TRBJ1-1, with TRBD1 matching 8 bases. The CDR3 sequence is 13 residues long. The V segment lost 7 bases and the J segment 3 bases; nucleotides outside the gene matches: 4. Written as DNA, the CDR3 is TGTGCCAGCATACAGGGGGATCACACTGAAGCTTTCTTT. It is translated as CASIQGDHTEAFF.

This rearrangement joins TRBV7-9 to TRBJ2-3, with TRBD1 matching 7 bases. CDR3 length: 14 residues. V was pared by 5 bases and J by 9 bases, with 11 bases of the junction left unmatched. Germline values: CDR1 SEHNR, CDR2 FQNEAQ (reference sequence). Here the CDR3 reads CASSLQTDRPTQYF. The CDR3 region has the DNA TGTGCCAGCAGCCTCCAGACGGACAGGCCCACGCAGTATTTT.

The rearrangement links TRBV28 to TRBJ2-1; 7 bases line up with TRBD1. Germline V CDR1 and CDR2: MDHEN, SYDVKM. J lost 5 bases, V lost 3 bases, and 7 bases had no gene match. There are 15 residues in the CDR3. CDR3 amino acids: CASSLGRGQHNEQFF. The CDR3 nucleotides read TGTGCCAGCAGTTTGGGCCGGGGACAGCACAATGAGCAGTTCTTC.

This sequence joins TRBV11-2 and TRBJ2-7; tentatively, D is TRBD2 (5 bases). Germline values: CDR1 SGHAT, CDR2 FQNNGV. V lost 5 bases and J lost 0, with 23 bases in between. The CDR3 length is 18 residues. The CDR3 nucleotides are TGTGCCAGCAGCCCCGTAAGCCGAGGGCGGAGGAGCTCCTACGAGCAGTACTTC. This translates into CASSPVSRGRRSSYEQYF.

The rearrangement joins TRBV12-3 or TRBV12-4 to TRBJ1-5; maybe TRBD1 (6 bases). Between the trimmed V and J ends, which lost 6 bases and 0 bases, there was a span of 12 bases. This CDR3 comprises 15 residues. CDR3 residues: CASSSGQLSNQPQHF. CDR3 in DNA: TGTGCCAGCAGCTCAGGACAGCTTAGCAATCAGCCCCAGCATTTT.

This clonotype was observed at least ten times. This chain connects TRBV27 to TRBJ2-5; 7 positions agree with TRBD2. Trimming took 10 bases from V and 3 from J; bases not matched to a gene: 14. The CDR3 loop spans 15 amino acids. Germline-derived CDR1 and CDR2 are MNHEY and SMNVEV (reference sequence). The CDR3 reads CATKKVAGLEETQYF. The CDR3 nucleotides are TGTGCCACCAAAAAAGTGGCAGGACTAGAAGAGACCCAGTACTTC.

The sample holds a few counts of this clonotype. The chain combines TRBV20-1 with TRBJ2-2, with TRBD2 matching 8 bases. The CDR3 sequence is 14 residues long. Germline values: CDR1 DFQATT, CDR2 SNEGSKA (reference sequence). V was pared by 3 bases and J by 2 bases, with 2 bases of the junction left unmatched. The CDR3 DNA is TGCAGTGCTAGCCGGACTAGCAACACCGGGGAGCTGTTTTTT. This codes for CSASRTSNTGELFF.

This clonotype has a handful of counts. V gene TRBV5-1 combines with J gene TRBJ2-7; D possibly corresponds to TRBD2 (6 bases). Germline lookup yields CDR1 SGHRS and CDR2 YFSETQ. The CDR3 sequence is 13 residues long. Deletions cut 6 bases from V and 5 bases from J, with 15 bases between. Written as DNA, the CDR3 is TGCGCCAGCACCCGCGGGATAGCGGACGAGCAGTACTTC. This translates into CASTRGIADEQYF.

This clonotype was seen many times. In DNA form, the CDR3 reads TGCAGCGTTGAAGGCACACAGCGAGAGACCCAGTACTTC. Translated, it gives CSVEGTQRETQYF. V and J are TRBV29-1 and TRBJ2-5, with D unresolved. This CDR3 is built from 13 residues. The ends were cut back, 1 base at V and 4 bases at J, with 10 bases in the middle. The germline gives CDR1 SQVTM, CDR2 ANQGSEA.

The J gene is TRBJ1-3, the V gene TRBV7-9; D gene unclear. CDR3 length: 14 amino acids. From germline, CDR1 is SEHNR and CDR2 FQNEAQ (reference sequence). Between the trimmed V and J ends, which lost 11 bases and 0 bases, there was a span of 14 bases. The CDR3 sequence: CAPIPPSSGNTIYF. The CDR3 coding sequence is TGTGCCCCTATCCCCCCGTCCTCTGGAAACACCATATATTTT.

This clonotype was observed a few times. This chain links TRBV25-1 with TRBJ2-3; D is ambiguous. In germline, CDR1 is MGHDK, CDR2 SYGVNS. V lost 3 bases to trimming and J lost 0 bases, with 10 bases between them. This CDR3 contains 15 residues. In nucleotides, the CDR3 is TGTGCCAGCAGTGAGCGAACCTATAGCACAGATACGCAGTATTTT. Residues: CASSERTYSTDTQYF.

This clonotype has just a few counts. This chain uses TRBV10-3 with TRBJ1-3, with TRBD1 identical over 8 bases. Looked up from germline, CDR1 is ENHRY and CDR2 is SYGVKD. The V and J ends lost 2 bases and 5 bases, in that order; junction bases with no gene match: 11. The CDR3 is 17 residues long. The CDR3 region is CAISEPAGGLRRNTIYF. The CDR3 nucleotides are TGTGCCATCAGTGAGCCCGCAGGGGGCCTTCGACGAAACACCATATATTTT.